The 30 T cell receptor beta chains presented below share a single source sample, sequenced in a study of OX40 agonist ivuxolimab in advanced cancers. Library method: the immunoSEQ multiplex PCR assay. TCRdb took over this immuneACCESS table, retaining in-frame rearrangements with V and J assigned. Such tables are incomplete; in checked studies, under half of the missing clones stem from an unresolved V gene, and the remainder is unexplained. The table for this sample lists more than 30,000 clones; approximately 89% of them were counted only once. Approximately 0.9% of the sample comes from the top ten. This material consisted of CD4+ or CD8+ T cells sorted from blood, taken in a trial of the OX40 agonist ivuxolimab. The receptors originated from an adult with an advanced solid tumor such as melanoma, head and neck, liver or kidney cancer.

The rearrangement links TRBV27 to TRBJ2-5; a weak D match, TRBD2 (8 bases). This CDR3 has 18 residues. V lost 6 bases and J 5 bases, leaving 28 bases between the germline ends. CDR1 and CDR2 (germline): MNHEY, SMNVEV (reference sequence). The CDR3 DNA reads as TGTGCCAGCAGCAGACGAGGTCAGGGGGGCGCGGGGGGTGAGACCCAGTACTTC. This translates into CASSRRGQGGAGGETQYF.

This clone came up once. The J gene is TRBJ2-7, the V gene TRBV9; the match to TRBD2 covers 14 bases. The J segment lost 5 bases and the V segment lost 0 bases, leaving 4 bases of the junction unmatched. The CDR3 consists of 16 residues. From germline, CDR1 is SGDLS and CDR2 YYNGEE. The CDR3 coding sequence is TGTGCCAGCAGCGTAGGTGGGACTAGCGGGAGAGACGAGCAGTACTTC. Translation gives CASSVGGTSGRDEQYF. The entire variable domain, with the rest obtained from reference TRBV9 and TRBJ2-7, is as follows: DSGVTQTPKHLITATGQRVTLRCSPRSGDLSVYWYQQSLDQGLQFLIQYYNGEERAKGNILERFSAQQFPDLHSELNLSSLELGDSALYFCASSVGGTSGRDEQYFGPGTRLTVT.

The chain couples TRBV19 to TRBJ2-5; 11 bases line up with TRBD2. The trim removed 1 base at V and 2 bases at J, leaving 3 bases unmatched. Germline loops: CDR1 LNHDA, CDR2 SQIVND (reference sequence). This CDR3 is 16 amino acids long. CDR3 sequence reads: CASSIARTSGQETQYF. CDR3 DNA: TGTGCCAGTAGTATAGCTCGGACTAGCGGGCAAGAGACCCAGTACTTC.

The chain links TRBV4-1 to TRBJ2-3, with D hard to call. This CDR3 region has 16 residues. V lost 0 bases and J lost 0, with 10 bases in between. The germline gives CDR1 MGHRA, CDR2 YSYEKL. The CDR3 sequence: CASSQETGPSTDTQYF. DNA of the CDR3: TGCGCCAGCAGCCAAGAGACTGGGCCTAGCACAGATACGCAGTATTTT.

The V and J genes are TRBV18 and TRBJ2-6; a possible D gene is TRBD2 (5 bases). V was clipped by 5 bases and J by 4 bases, with 9 bases between them. The CDR3 contains 14 residues. The V gene's germline CDR1 is KGHSH and CDR2 LQKENI. Here the CDR3 reads CASSRETGANVLTF. In nucleotides, the CDR3 is TGTGCCAGCTCAAGGGAGACGGGGGCCAACGTCCTGACTTTC.

The V gene is TRBV11-3, the J gene TRBJ2-3, with a possible D match to TRBD2 (6 bases). CDR3 length: 13 residues. CDR1 is SGHNT and CDR2 is YENEEA in the germline V gene. The V end was cut by 10 bases, the J end by 1 base, with 12 bases between. CDR3 region: CATAAGGTDTQYF. For the CDR3, the DNA is TGTGCCACTGCAGCGGGTGGCACAGATACGCAGTATTTT.

The chain has TRBV7-2 and TRBJ1-2; D is unclear. The CDR3 runs to 15 residues. Germline CDR1 SGHTA, CDR2 FQGNSA. The V end was cut by 1 base, the J end by 2 bases, with 11 bases between. The CDR3 bases are TGTGCCAGCAGCTTAGGTCTATCGTACAACTATGGCTACACCTTC. Translation: CASSLGLSYNYGYTF.

The CDR3: CASSPTSGRTGEQYF. The CDR3 DNA reads TGTGCCAGCAGTCCCACTAGCGGGAGAACGGGAGAGCAGTACTTC. The J gene is TRBJ2-7, the V gene TRBV28; TRBD2 aligns across 11 bases. The CDR3 extends over 15 amino acids. V lost 5 bases and J lost 7; bases outside the gene matches: 10. Germline V gene sequence: CDR1 MDHEN, CDR2 SYDVKM. Looking up the rest from reference TRBV28 and TRBJ2-7 gives the full variable domain: DVKVTQSSRYLVKRTGEKVFLECVQDMDHENMFWYRQDPGLGLRLIYFSYDVKMKEKGDIPEGYSVSREKKERFSLILESASTNQTSMYLCASSPTSGRTGEQYFGPGTRLTVT.

The rearrangement uses TRBV6-6 and TRBJ1-1; D unclear. The CDR3 spans 15 residues. Trimming pared 5 bases from V and 0 bases from J, leaving 13 bases between. Per germline, CDR1 MNHNY and CDR2 SVGAGI (reference sequence). This CDR3 reads CASSPVGALNTEAFF. In nucleotides, the CDR3 is TGTGCCAGCAGTCCCGTGGGAGCTTTGAACACTGAAGCTTTCTTT.

The chain carries TRBV5-4 and TRBJ1-2; tentatively, D is TRBD1 (5 bases). Germline values: CDR1 SGHNT, CDR2 YYREEE (reference sequence). The CDR3 runs to 14 residues. V lost 2 bases to trimming and J lost 3 bases, with 11 bases between them. The CDR3 DNA follows: TGTGCCAGCAGCTTAACAGGTCTCGACTATGGCTACACCTTC. This sequence encodes CASSLTGLDYGYTF.

This chain uses TRBV18 with TRBJ2-7; 15 bases map to TRBD2. Trimming removed 1 base from V and 1 base from J; junction bases left unmatched: 8. Germline V gene sequence: CDR1 KGHSH, CDR2 LQKENI. This CDR3 contains 19 residues. CDR3 DNA: TGTGCCAGCTCACCACTGGGACTAGCGGGGGGAACAGTATCCTACGAGCAGTACTTC. This gives the protein CASSPLGLAGGTVSYEQYF.

V and J are TRBV14 and TRBJ1-6; possibly TRBD1 for D (6 bases). This CDR3 has 15 residues. V lost 4 bases and J lost 3, with 10 bases in between. The V gene's germline CDR1 is SGHDN and CDR2 FVKESK. The CDR3 nucleotides read TGTGCCAGCAGCCTAGGGGGAAGCTATAATTCACCCCTCCACTTT. Encoded protein: CASSLGGSYNSPLHF. The full variable domain, in which reference TRBV14 and TRBJ1-6 provide the parts outside the CDR3, is EAGVTQFPSHSVIEKGQTVTLRCDPISGHDNLYWYRRVMGKEIKFLLHFVKESKQDESGMPNNRFLAERTGGTYSTLKVQPAELEDSGVYFCASSLGGSYNSPLHFGNGTRLTVT.

This clone appeared a single time. The chain uses TRBV5-5 and TRBJ1-1; D is undetermined. The CDR3 is 16 residues long. Trimming took 0 bases from V and 3 from J, leaving 15 bases between them. Germline V gene sequence: CDR1 SGHKS, CDR2 YYEKEE (reference sequence). CDR3 bases: TGTGCCAGCAGCTTGGAGTCCCGGGTTGCGTACACTGAAGCTTTCTTT. It codes for CASSLESRVAYTEAFF.

This chain connects TRBV7-8 to TRBJ1-5; TRBD1 might be the D (6 bases). V lost 3 bases, J lost 0 bases, and 27 bases lay in between. Looked up from germline, CDR1 is SGHVS and CDR2 is FQNEAQ. CDR3 length: 21 amino acids. The CDR3 DNA sequence: TGTGCCAGCAGCTTGGCCCAATACAGGGTGGGAAGGGGGACTAGCAATCAGCCCCAGCATTTT. Protein product: CASSLAQYRVGRGTSNQPQHF.

The chain has TRBV6-1 and TRBJ1-2; D not certain. This CDR3 is built from 13 residues. Looked up from germline, CDR1 is MNHNS and CDR2 is SASEGT. V dropped 4 bases and J dropped 4 bases, with 10 bases sitting between them. DNA of the CDR3: TGTGCCAGCAGTGTGGGTCTAGCCTATGGCTACACCTTC. It encodes CASSVGLAYGYTF.

Notes on this clone: This CDR3 is missing its conserved last phenylalanine or tryptophan, likely due to a read error. The limits of the CDR3 on the DNA are not certain, so only TCRdb's listed CDR3 is given. The genes are TRBV27 and TRBJ2-6. Germline lookup yields CDR1 MNHEY and CDR2 SMNVEV (reference sequence). The CDR3 adds up to 8 amino acids, both ends counted. The CDR3 region is CASSFLKG.

Worth noting for this clone: One end of the junction is discordant with germline, which a read error may explain. The V call is TRBV27, the J call TRBJ2-2; TRBD1 or TRBD2 may be the D gene (6 bases each). Germline CDR1 MNHEY, CDR2 SMNVEV (reference sequence). The CDR3 length is 16 residues. For the CDR3, the DNA is TGTGCCAGCAGCTTATGGAGGGGGTCGGCCACCGGGGAGCTGTTTTTT. It translates to CASSLWRGSATGELFF.

The rearrangement uses TRBV2 and TRBJ1-5, with TRBD1 matching 7 bases. The CDR3 has 13 residues. Germline assignment: CDR1 SNHLY and CDR2 FYNNEI. V was clipped by 9 bases and J by 2 bases; unmatched bases: 4. The CDR3 coding sequence is TGTGCCAGGGCGACAGGGCGCAATCAGCCCCAGCATTTT. Amino acid sequence: CARATGRNQPQHF.

The chain couples TRBV15 to TRBJ1-4; no reliable D call. The V gene lost 4 bases and the J gene lost 4 bases, with 7 bases spanning the gap. The CDR3 spans 13 residues. Per the germline V gene, CDR1 is LNHNV and CDR2 is YYDKDF (reference sequence). For the CDR3, the DNA is TGTGCCACCAGCAATGGATATAATGAAAAACTGTTTTTT. Residues: CATSNGYNEKLFF.

The V gene is TRBV5-1, the J gene TRBJ2-7, with TRBD2 as a possible D gene (6 bases). CDR1 and CDR2 from the germline V gene are SGHRS and YFSETQ. Trimming took 4 bases from V and 7 from J, leaving 18 bases between them. CDR3 length: 14 residues. DNA for the CDR3: TGCGCCAGCAGCCGCGGGACCCCAACGATAGAGCAGTACTTC. This translates into CASSRGTPTIEQYF. Filled out from reference TRBV5-1 and TRBJ2-7, the complete variable domain reads KAGVTQTPRYLIKTRGQQVTLSCSPISGHRSVSWYQQTPGQGLQFLFEYFSETQRNKGNFPGRFSGRQFSNSRSEMNVSTLELGDSALYLCASSRGTPTIEQYFGPGTRLTVT.

J is TRBJ2-5 and V is TRBV13; 8 bases fit TRBD1. V trimming: 5 bases; J trimming: 2 bases; junction bases outside the gene matches: 10. From germline, CDR1 is PRHDT and CDR2 FYEKMQ (reference sequence). The CDR3 is 16 residues long. Here the CDR3 reads CASSLGQGGGQETQYF. DNA of the CDR3: TGTGCCAGCAGCCTCGGACAGGGAGGAGGGCAAGAGACCCAGTACTTC.

This clone was detected a few times. V is TRBV6-5 and J is TRBJ2-5, with 8 bases fitting TRBD2. Per germline, CDR1 MNHEY and CDR2 SVGAGI. CDR3 size: 14 residues. With V trimmed by 2 bases and J by 5 bases, 4 bases remained unmatched. The CDR3 loop is CASSYSGGWETQYF. The CDR3 DNA is TGTGCCAGCAGTTACAGCGGGGGCTGGGAGACCCAGTACTTC.

This chain links TRBV6-6 with TRBJ1-5; the D is unclear. Germline CDR1 is MNHNY and CDR2 is SVGAGI (reference sequence). V lost 3 bases to trimming and J lost 0 bases, with 12 bases between them. CDR3 length: 16 residues. This chain's CDR3 is CASSYGSRHSNQPQHF. In DNA, the CDR3 is TGTGCCAGCAGTTATGGTTCCAGGCATAGCAATCAGCCCCAGCATTTT.

The chain joins TRBV28 to TRBJ2-7; 8 bases match TRBD2. Germline V gene data show CDR1 as MDHEN and CDR2 as SYDVKM. The CDR3 is 15 residues long. J was trimmed by 5 bases and V by 4 bases; bases with no gene match: 10. The CDR3 bases are TGTGCCAGCAGTTCCTCTGGGGGGACTAGACACGAGCAGTACTTC. It is translated as CASSSSGGTRHEQYF. Using reference TRBV28 and TRBJ2-7 for the parts outside the CDR3, the full variable domain is DVKVTQSSRYLVKRTGEKVFLECVQDMDHENMFWYRQDPGLGLRLIYFSYDVKMKEKGDIPEGYSVSREKKERFSLILESASTNQTSMYLCASSSSGGTRHEQYFGPGTRLTVT.

The chain joins TRBV13 to TRBJ2-7; 9 bases fit TRBD1. This CDR3 comprises 15 residues. V gave up 5 bases and J gave up 3 bases; unmatched junction bases: 8. CDR1 is PRHDT and CDR2 is FYEKMQ in the germline V gene (reference sequence). CDR3 sequence (DNA): TGTGCCAGCAGCCACTCCGGGACAGGGAACTACGAGCAGTACTTC. Encoded protein: CASSHSGTGNYEQYF.

V usage is TRBV18 and J usage is TRBJ1-4, with D unresolved. V lost 1 base, J lost 0 bases, and 15 bases lay in between. Germline assignment: CDR1 KGHSH and CDR2 LQKENI. CDR3 size: 18 residues. The CDR3 here is CASSPRVAGEATNEKLFF. CDR3 coding DNA: TGTGCCAGCTCACCACGTGTCGCAGGCGAGGCAACTAATGAAAAACTGTTTTTT.

The rearrangement joins TRBV28 to TRBJ2-7; tentatively, D is TRBD1 (6 bases). Germline-derived CDR1 and CDR2 are MDHEN and SYDVKM. CDR3 length: 14 residues. Trimming removed 4 bases at V and 12 bases at J, with 22 bases between. CDR3 bases: TGTGCCAGCAGTTATCGGCCTAACAACAGGGACGCGTACTTC. Its protein product is CASSYRPNNRDAYF. The full variable domain, with the rest looked up from reference TRBV28 and TRBJ2-7, is DVKVTQSSRYLVKRTGEKVFLECVQDMDHENMFWYRQDPGLGLRLIYFSYDVKMKEKGDIPEGYSVSREKKERFSLILESASTNQTSMYLCASSYRPNNRDAYFGPGTRLTVT.

This clone appeared a single time. The chain recombines TRBV27 with TRBJ1-2; 8 positions match TRBD1. This CDR3 is 14 amino acids long. After removal of 6 bases from V and 0 bases from J, the junction contained 3 bases not matched to a gene. Germline V lookup: CDR1 MNHEY, CDR2 SMNVEV (reference sequence). In DNA, the CDR3 is TGTGCCAGCAGGTTACAGGGGGCTAACTATGGCTACACCTTC. It specifies CASRLQGANYGYTF.

This clone was recorded only once. The chain has TRBV10-2 and TRBJ2-2; 9 bases line up with TRBD1. J gave up 4 bases and V 6 bases, and 6 bases lay outside the gene matches. Germline CDR1 is WSHSY and CDR2 is SAAADI. This CDR3 is 15 amino acids long. CDR3 protein: CASRNRGRGTGELFF. CDR3 bases: TGCGCCAGCAGGAACAGGGGGCGCGGCACCGGGGAGCTGTTTTTT.

The chain uses TRBV5-1 and TRBJ1-1; D is unclear. Germline V gene lookup returns CDR1 SGHRS and CDR2 YFSETQ. This CDR3 is built from 15 residues. V gave up 2 bases and J gave up 5 bases, with 16 bases separating them. The CDR3 protein is CASSLEQSRRTEAFF. The CDR3 region has the DNA TGCGCCAGCAGCTTAGAACAGTCCCGCAGAACTGAAGCTTTCTTT.